The clone carrying this T cell receptor beta chain was recorded many times. No antigen is known for it. Arm-PCR of CDR3 regions and iRepertoire HTBI primers were used to build TCR beta libraries. In TCRdb, the multiplex PCR reads were re-called with MiXCR into one record per CDR3 protein. The sample lists roughly 510,000 distinct CDR3 sequences; 16% were seen once. This sample is drawn from a study of regulatory T cells in long-lasting Graves disease. Study-level points and caveats: Peripheral blood, not thyroid tissue, was the sole material studied.

Time point denoted: newly diagnosed GD, antithyroid drugs for less than 3 months. RNA extracted from PBMCs served as the sequencing template. This CDR3 comprises 15 residues. Trimming cost V 7 bases and J 7 bases, with 20 bases left between them. Germline-derived CDR1 and CDR2 are MNHNS and SASEGT. This sample also appeared in a second study, on T cells in Graves' hyperthyroidism and ophthalmopathy. Per that study: Among clonotypes expanded in thyroid above 0.001, most were also found in blood.

The sequence was collected from a man between 18 and 35 years old with Graves disease. Sequencing was performed on peripheral blood mononuclear cells (PBMCs), taken at new diagnosis, from a patient treated with antithyroid drugs. The chain links TRBV6-1 to TRBJ1-5, with D tentatively TRBD1 (6 bases). The CDR3 nucleotides are TGTGCCAGCAAGGACAGCCCCCTGATGTGGCAGCCCCAGCATTTT. This codes for CASKDSPLMWQPQHF.